This T cell receptor (beta chain) was sequenced in a study of blood T cell repertoires in COVID-19. Looking at the study overall: Specimens from acute and convalescent COVID-19 originated in the United States, Italy and Spain.

V was clipped by 3 bases and J by 9 bases, with 12 bases between them. The V gene's germline CDR1 is LGHNT and CDR2 FRNRAP. This CDR3 has 13 amino acids. How the authors handled the data: Amplified reference gene primers provided the basis for estimating nucleated cell counts. The protocol was immunoSEQ multiplex PCR, while the TCRdb copy is restricted to in-frame clones and leaves out a portion. V, J and clone size reflect that table, while D and trimming were determined from the DNA. The sample includes 50,000 or so clones, nearly 90% of them seen just once. Source material: peripheral blood. The chain couples TRBV12-5 to TRBJ2-1; D gene uncertain. This clonotype originated in a man aged 55 to 69 with active COVID-19. The CDR3 DNA follows: TGTGCTAGTGGTTTATGGAGTAGTGGTGAGCAGTTCTTC. It yields the protein CASGLWSSGEQFF.